This TCR beta chain was sequenced in a study of T cell responses to AZD1222 COVID-19 vaccine. Sequencing used immunoSEQ multiplex PCR; TCRdb keeps in-frame clones, though not all of them. The profile covers tens of thousands of clones, with around 87% appearing a single time and roughly 31% taken by the ten largest. V lost 9 bases and J 4 bases, leaving 19 bases between the germline ends. Germline V gene data show CDR1 as LNHDA and CDR2 as SQIVND (reference sequence). The CDR3 runs 15 residues. Specimen: peripheral blood, collected on day 0 of AZD1222 vaccination. The gene calls are TRBV19 and TRBJ1-3; unclear D gene. The receptor comes from an adult in good health. CDR3 sequence: CASGFRTEVGNTIYF. CDR3 in DNA: TGTGCCAGCGGTTTTCGGACGGAGGTGGGAAACACCATATATTTT.